This T cell receptor (beta chain) comes out of a study of shared clonotypes between healthy human individuals. For this clone: The antigen is not known.

Study-wide results and caveats: Despite large depth, rarefaction showed incomplete sorted-subset sequencing. About 5.2% was the fraction of naive CD4 clonotypes found shared across a few donors.

Donors included only healthy HIV-negative adults lacking recent acute infections or vaccinations. There are 16 residues in the CDR3. Germline assignment: CDR1 MGHRA and CDR2 YSYEKL. V lost 4 bases and J 2 bases, leaving 15 bases between the germline ends. The table came from immunoSEQ multiplex PCR; TCRdb's copy has only in-frame clones and leaves some out. Of roughly 650,000 clones in the sample, approximately 97% are singletons; the top ten hold around 0.06%. The TCR sequence derives from a woman in her twenties or thirties in good health. The chain couples TRBV4-1 to TRBJ2-4, with D possibly TRBD2 on 7 matching bases. Material for sequencing was naive CD4+ T cells sorted from blood. The subset is: CD45RA+ positively selected. The CDR3 loop is CASSPRGAGTKNIQYF. The DNA for the CDR3 is TGCGCCAGCAGCCCCCGGGGGGCAGGGACCAAAAACATTCAGTACTTC.